The next 31 T cell receptor beta chains were all read from a single sample in a study of T cells in Graves' hyperthyroidism and ophthalmopathy. Amplification yielded TCR beta CDR3 regions, with RNA transcripts as the source. During a first-round RT-PCR of the TCR CDR3, the HTBI primer set was used. TCRdb recomputed calls from the multiplex PCR reads with MiXCR, one row per CDR3 protein. The sample holds around 690,000 distinct CDR3 sequences, approximately 15% seen once. The sample taken for sequencing was blood. These receptor sequences come from a man in his forties or fifties with Graves' hyperthyroidism.

This clonotype was detected many times. The chain is built from TRBV13 and TRBJ2-3, with 7 positions matching TRBD1. Trimming removed 3 bases from V and 2 bases from J; junction bases left unmatched: 5. There are 15 residues in the CDR3. Germline CDR1 and CDR2: PRHDT and FYEKMQ (reference sequence). The CDR3 DNA follows: TGTGCCAGCAGCTTGGCAGGGGGTGACACAGATACGCAGTATTTT. Protein: CASSLAGGDTDTQYF.

This clonotype was counted at least ten times. This rearrangement joins TRBV6-2 or TRBV6-3 to TRBJ2-1; D possibly corresponds to TRBD1 (6 bases). The CDR3 is 13 amino acids. Between the trimmed V and J ends, which lost 8 bases and 4 bases, there was a span of 12 bases. Per the germline V gene, CDR1 is MNHEY and CDR2 is SVGEGT. CDR3 sequence reads: CASHLDSYNEQFF. The CDR3 nucleotides read TGTGCCAGCCACCTGGACAGTTACAATGAGCAGTTCTTC.

This clonotype was recorded at least ten times. This chain's CDR3 is CASRDGYNEQFF. CDR3 coding DNA: TGTGCCAGCAGAGACGGTTACAATGAGCAGTTCTTC. The rearrangement uses TRBV2 and TRBJ2-1; D is unresolved. The V end lost 6 bases, the J end lost 4 bases, and 7 bases lay between the germline ends. This CDR3 has 12 amino acids. Per the germline V gene, CDR1 is SNHLY and CDR2 is FYNNEI.

The genes are TRBV20-1 and TRBJ2-7; TRBD2 aligns across 10 bases. The CDR3 loop spans 14 amino acids. Looked up from germline, CDR1 is DFQATT and CDR2 is SNEGSKA (reference sequence). Trimming at V came to 4 bases and at J to 0 bases, leaving 3 bases not matched to a gene. The CDR3 region is CSAIPSGSSYEQYF. The CDR3 region has the DNA TGCAGTGCTATCCCTAGCGGGAGCTCCTACGAGCAGTACTTC.

This clonotype was seen many times. The chain links TRBV20-1 to TRBJ2-7; 11 nucleotides align to TRBD2. Trimming cost V 5 bases and J 3 bases; bases outside gene matches: 6. The germline CDR1 and CDR2 sequences are DFQATT and SNEGSKA (reference sequence). The length of the CDR3 is 14 residues. The CDR3 spells CSASTSGNDYEQYF. The CDR3, as DNA: TGCAGTGCTTCGACTAGCGGGAACGACTACGAGCAGTACTTC.

The chain combines TRBV10-3 with TRBJ2-7; 8 bases line up with TRBD2. CDR1 and CDR2 from the germline V gene are ENHRY and SYGVKD. With V trimmed by 10 bases and J by 3 bases, 5 bases remained unmatched. The CDR3 covers 12 residues. The CDR3 is CATGTRVYEQYF. In DNA, the CDR3 is TGTGCCACCGGGACTAGGGTCTACGAGCAGTACTTC.

CDR3 sequence: CASRVGGAGYGYTF. CDR3 in DNA: TGTGCCAGCAGAGTAGGGGGCGCAGGCTATGGCTACACCTTC. This chain connects TRBV28 to TRBJ1-2, with TRBD1 matching 7 bases. The V gene's germline CDR1 is MDHEN and CDR2 SYDVKM. This CDR3 is 14 amino acids long. The V segment lost 6 bases and the J segment 4 bases; nucleotides outside the gene matches: 8.

This rearrangement joins TRBV2 to TRBJ1-5; possibly TRBD1 for D (6 bases). CDR1 is SNHLY and CDR2 is FYNNEI in the germline V gene. This CDR3 has 16 amino acids. V shed 1 base and J shed 0 bases, with 10 bases lying between them. In DNA, the CDR3 is TGTGCCAGCAGTGAAGGAGGGGGACCTAGCAATCAGCCCCAGCATTTT. The encoded protein is CASSEGGGPSNQPQHF.

This clonotype was counted between two and nine times. The rearrangement links TRBV10-3 to TRBJ2-1; D possibly corresponds to TRBD2 (5 bases). This CDR3 is built from 17 residues. Germline-derived CDR1 and CDR2 are ENHRY and SYGVKD. V dropped 0 bases and J dropped 1 base, with 13 bases sitting between them. CDR3 sequence reads: CAISESIREGSYNEQFF. The CDR3 DNA sequence: TGTGCCATCAGTGAGTCTATCCGGGAAGGATCCTACAATGAGCAGTTCTTC.

In regard to this clonotype: This clone may be a read error of a much larger clone one base away. This CDR3 fails to terminate in the conserved phenylalanine or tryptophan, so it likely reflects a read error. J is TRBJ2-5 and V is TRBV4-2; TRBD2 matches at 12 bases. Germline V gene sequence: CDR1 LGHNA, CDR2 YNFKEQ. This CDR3 comprises 17 residues. V lost 1 base, J lost 2 bases, and 5 bases stayed unmatched. CDR3 amino acids: CASSQGGLAGSQETQYL. The DNA of the CDR3 is TGTGCCAGCAGCCAAGGAGGACTAGCGGGATCTCAAGAGACCCAGTACCTC.

In this sample, this clonotype turned up many times. The J gene is TRBJ2-1, the V gene TRBV27; tentative D call: TRBD2 (6 bases). The CDR3 is made up of 15 amino acids. Trimming stripped 2 bases from V and 2 bases from J, with 10 bases between. CDR1 and CDR2 from the germline V gene are MNHEY and SMNVEV (reference sequence). The CDR3 sequence is CASSLGGPPYNEQFF. The CDR3 DNA reads as TGTGCCAGCAGTTTAGGAGGGCCTCCCTACAATGAGCAGTTCTTC.

This clonotype was counted between two and nine times. J is TRBJ2-7 and V is TRBV7-2; TRBD1 matches at 8 bases. The CDR3 loop spans 15 amino acids. Germline CDR1 reads SGHTA; CDR2 reads FQGNSA. V lost 2 bases, J lost 6 bases, and 9 bases stayed unmatched. CDR3 DNA sequence: TGTGCCAGCAGCTTATTTCGCAGGGGGCCTGGCGAGCAGTACTTC. Translated: CASSLFRRGPGEQYF.

This clonotype was seen a few times. At one end the junction does not follow the germline gene, possibly because of a read error. The chain uses TRBV5-1 and TRBJ2-1; 12 bases line up with TRBD2. This CDR3 contains 15 residues. From germline, CDR1 is SGHRS and CDR2 YFSETQ. DNA of the CDR3: TGTGCCAGCAGCACACGACTAGCGGGAGTCGATGAGCAGTTCTTC. Its protein is CASSTRLAGVDEQFF.

This clonotype came up many times. V usage is TRBV28 and J usage is TRBJ2-7, with 7 nucleotides matching TRBD1. Germline V gene lookup returns CDR1 MDHEN and CDR2 SYDVKM. The CDR3 is 13 amino acids. The V segment lost 10 bases and the J segment 3 bases; nucleotides outside the gene matches: 9. The DNA for the CDR3 is TGTGCCATAAGGGACAGAGAATTCTACGAGCAGTACTTC. Protein sequence: CAIRDREFYEQYF.

This clonotype showed up many times. The genes are TRBV6-2 or TRBV6-3 and TRBJ1-1, with D unresolved. V was shortened by 2 bases and J by 2 bases, with 15 bases between the two germline ends. CDR1 is MNHEY, CDR2 SVGEGT, per germline. The CDR3 loop spans 16 amino acids. The CDR3 coding sequence is TGTGCCAGCAGTTACGATCCGGGCCTCCTCAACACTGAAGCTTTCTTT. This translates into CASSYDPGLLNTEAFF.

The V call is TRBV2, the J call TRBJ2-1; D is unclear. Per germline, CDR1 SNHLY and CDR2 FYNNEI. The CDR3 has 13 amino acids. Trimming left V 7 bases short and J 4 bases short, with 11 bases between. The CDR3 protein is CASNKDPYNEQFF. As DNA, the CDR3 is TGTGCCAGCAATAAAGACCCATACAATGAGCAGTTCTTC.

This clonotype was observed many times. The chain uses TRBV28 and TRBJ1-5; D gene uncertain. V was cut by 2 bases and J by 6 bases, with 11 bases left in between. CDR3 length: 14 residues. Germline CDR1 is MDHEN and CDR2 is SYDVKM. The CDR3 sequence is CASSLEGTTQPQHF. CDR3 coding DNA: TGTGCCAGCAGTTTAGAGGGAACGACTCAGCCCCAGCATTTT.

This clonotype came up a few times. The CDR3 sequence is CSARDVGEDTQYF. As DNA, the CDR3 is TGCAGTGCTAGAGATGTGGGGGAAGATACGCAGTATTTT. This rearrangement joins TRBV20-1 to TRBJ2-3; D tentatively reads TRBD1 or TRBD2 (5 bases each). V was clipped by 0 bases and J by 5 bases, with 9 bases between them. CDR3 size: 13 residues. Germline CDR1 DFQATT, CDR2 SNEGSKA (reference sequence).

This clonotype was seen repeatedly, ten times or more. The J gene is TRBJ2-1, the V gene TRBV11-2; 7 positions match TRBD1. This CDR3 is built from 15 residues. Germline values: CDR1 SGHAT, CDR2 FQNNGV. With V trimmed by 6 bases and J by 4 bases, 9 bases remained unmatched. The CDR3 nucleotides read TGTGCCAGCAGACCCGCTGGGACAGCATACAATGAGCAGTTCTTC. Translation: CASRPAGTAYNEQFF.

This clonotype was detected only once. The CDR3 protein is CASSPGQGAVYEQYF. The CDR3 nucleotides read TGTGCCAGCAGCCCCGGACAGGGTGCTGTTTACGAGCAGTACTTC. The chain employs TRBV6-1 and TRBJ2-7; 8 bases are a match to TRBD1. Losses at the gene ends were 6 bases for V and 4 bases for J; bases not matched to a gene: 11. The germline CDR1 and CDR2 sequences are MNHNS and SASEGT. This CDR3 region has 15 residues.

The chain joins TRBV11-3 to TRBJ1-1, with D hard to call. The length of the CDR3 is 15 residues. V lost 5 bases to trimming and J lost 0 bases, with 13 bases between them. Germline V gene sequence: CDR1 SGHNT, CDR2 YENEEA. CDR3 sequence: CASSTRTAMNTEAFF. CDR3 DNA sequence: TGTGCCAGCAGCACCCGGACCGCTATGAACACTGAAGCTTTCTTT.

This clonotype was seen at least ten times. This chain uses TRBV28 with TRBJ2-3, with D perhaps TRBD2 (6 bases). Germline lookup yields CDR1 MDHEN and CDR2 SYDVKM. CDR3 length equals 14 residues. Trimming removed 7 bases from V and 3 bases from J, with 14 bases in between. The CDR3, as DNA: TGTGCCAGCAATCGGGGCGGGATGACAGATACGCAGTATTTT. Translation gives CASNRGGMTDTQYF.

To note about this clonotype: A much larger clone differs from this one at a single base, so this may be a read error. The chain carries TRBV9 and TRBJ2-7; D ambiguous. The germline V and J ends were trimmed by 0 bases and 9 bases, with 16 bases remaining between them. The germline CDR1 and CDR2 sequences are SGDLS and YYNGEE. This CDR3 has 14 amino acids. The CDR3 DNA reads as TGTGCCAGCAGCGTAGTGGAAGCAGATAGTGTGCAGTACTTC. It translates to CASSVVEADSVQYF.

In this sample, this clonotype turned up a few times. This rearrangement joins TRBV19 to TRBJ2-6; TRBD1 agrees at 8 bases. V trimming: 3 bases; J trimming: 2 bases; junction bases outside the gene matches: 6. The V gene's germline CDR1 is LNHDA and CDR2 SQIVND (reference sequence). CDR3 size: 17 residues. The CDR3 DNA reads TGTGCCAGTAGTATTTGGTCAGGGGGCGCTGGGGCCAACGTCCTGACTTTC. This encodes CASSIWSGGAGANVLTF.

This clonotype came up many times. This chain links TRBV7-3 with TRBJ1-4; D not resolved. Germline CDR1 reads SGHTA; CDR2 reads FQGTGA. This CDR3 has 13 residues. V was shortened by 5 bases and J by 0 bases, with 4 bases between the two germline ends. CDR3 DNA sequence: TGTGCCAGCAGCGCCTCAACTAATGAAAAACTGTTTTTT. Residues: CASSASTNEKLFF.

This chain joins TRBV13 and TRBJ2-2; 9 nucleotides match TRBD1. The V and J ends lost 4 bases and 3 bases, in that order; junction bases with no gene match: 6. Germline CDR1 and CDR2: PRHDT and FYEKMQ (reference sequence). The length of the CDR3 is 16 residues. The CDR3 loop is CASSSTGGAHTGELFF. Here the CDR3 DNA reads TGTGCCAGCAGCTCCACAGGGGGCGCCCACACCGGGGAGCTGTTTTTT.

This clonotype showed up many times. The CDR3 is CASSEAETSGRLYNEQFF. The DNA of the CDR3 is TGTGCCAGCAGTGAAGCGGAGACTAGCGGGAGGTTATACAATGAGCAGTTCTTC. V is TRBV2 and J is TRBJ2-1, with TRBD2 matching over 13 bases. CDR3 length equals 18 residues. After removal of 0 bases from V and 4 bases from J, the junction contained 6 bases not matched to a gene. Looked up from germline, CDR1 is SNHLY and CDR2 is FYNNEI.

In its sample, this clonotype was seen many times. The V call is TRBV6-5, the J call TRBJ2-7; tentatively, D is TRBD1 (5 bases). Germline-derived CDR1 and CDR2 are MNHEY and SVGAGI. The CDR3 consists of 18 residues. The V gene lost 0 bases and the J gene lost 0 bases, with 18 bases spanning the gap. Here the CDR3 DNA reads TGTGCCAGCAGTTACTCAGTTATCAGCATCGACAGCTCCTACGAGCAGTACTTC. It encodes CASSYSVISIDSSYEQYF.

This clonotype was seen many times. This chain links TRBV29-1 with TRBJ2-1; TRBD2 agrees at 12 bases. The CDR3 spans 14 residues. Germline loops: CDR1 SQVTM, CDR2 ANQGSEA. The J segment lost 7 bases and the V segment lost 6 bases, leaving 7 bases of the junction unmatched. The CDR3 DNA reads as TGCAGCGTGAGACTAGCGGGAGTGACTAATGAGCAGTTCTTC. This translates into CSVRLAGVTNEQFF.

The sample holds a few counts of this clonotype. The chain employs TRBV19 and TRBJ2-7; TRBD1 or TRBD2 may be the D gene (5 bases each). The V and J ends lost 2 bases and 3 bases respectively, with 11 bases between them. The CDR3 sequence is 14 residues long. Germline CDR1 LNHDA, CDR2 SQIVND (reference sequence). CDR3 DNA: TGTGCCAGTAGTATATCCGGGGCTGGCTACGAGCAGTACTTC. Encoded protein: CASSISGAGYEQYF.

V usage is TRBV20-1 and J usage is TRBJ2-7; 12 bases agree with TRBD2. Unmatched junction bases numbered 2, after V lost 1 base and J lost 1 base. Germline values: CDR1 DFQATT, CDR2 SNEGSKA (reference sequence). This CDR3 has 15 amino acids. CDR3 in amino acids: CSARATSGRSYEQYF. DNA of the CDR3: TGCAGTGCTAGAGCGACTAGCGGGAGATCCTACGAGCAGTACTTC.